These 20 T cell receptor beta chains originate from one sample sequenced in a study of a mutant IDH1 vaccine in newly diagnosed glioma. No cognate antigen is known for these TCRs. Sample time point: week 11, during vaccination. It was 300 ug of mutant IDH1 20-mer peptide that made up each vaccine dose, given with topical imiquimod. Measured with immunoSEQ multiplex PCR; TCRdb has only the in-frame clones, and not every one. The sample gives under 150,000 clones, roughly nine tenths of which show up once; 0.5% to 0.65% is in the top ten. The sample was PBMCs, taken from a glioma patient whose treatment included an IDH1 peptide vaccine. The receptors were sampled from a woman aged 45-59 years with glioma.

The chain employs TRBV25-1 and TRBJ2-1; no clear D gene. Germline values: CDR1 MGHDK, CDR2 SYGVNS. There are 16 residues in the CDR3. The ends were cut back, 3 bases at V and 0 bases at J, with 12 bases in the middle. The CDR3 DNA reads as TGTGCCAGCAGTGACCTGAGCGCGAGCTCCTACAATGAGCAGTTCTTC. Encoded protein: CASSDLSASSYNEQFF.

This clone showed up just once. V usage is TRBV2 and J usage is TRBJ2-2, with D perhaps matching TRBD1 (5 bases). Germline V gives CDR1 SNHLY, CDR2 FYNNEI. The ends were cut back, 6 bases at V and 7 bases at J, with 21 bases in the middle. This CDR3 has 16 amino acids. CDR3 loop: CASSRLAQGRLGELFF. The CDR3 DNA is TGTGCCAGCAGCAGACTCGCTCAGGGCCGCCTCGGGGAGCTGTTTTTT.

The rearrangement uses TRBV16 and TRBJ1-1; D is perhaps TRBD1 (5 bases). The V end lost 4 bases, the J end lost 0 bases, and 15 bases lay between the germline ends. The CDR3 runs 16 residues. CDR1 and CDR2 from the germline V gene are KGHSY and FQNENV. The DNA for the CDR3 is TGTGCCAGCAGCCGCGGACCGGGGGACGTGAACACTGAAGCTTTCTTT. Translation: CASSRGPGDVNTEAFF. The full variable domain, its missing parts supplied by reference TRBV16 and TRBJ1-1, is GEEVAQTPKHLVRGEGQKAKLYCAPIKGHSYVFWYQQVLKNEFKFLISFQNENVFDETGMPKERFSAKCLPNSPCSLEIQATKLEDSAVYFCASSRGPGDVNTEAFFGQGTRLTVV.

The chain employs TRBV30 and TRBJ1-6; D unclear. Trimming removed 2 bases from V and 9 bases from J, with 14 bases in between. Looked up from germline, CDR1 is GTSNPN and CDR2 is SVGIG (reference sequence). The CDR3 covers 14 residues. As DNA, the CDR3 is TGTGCCTGGAGTACAGATCTGAGCGGTTCACCCCTCCACTTT. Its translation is CAWSTDLSGSPLHF.

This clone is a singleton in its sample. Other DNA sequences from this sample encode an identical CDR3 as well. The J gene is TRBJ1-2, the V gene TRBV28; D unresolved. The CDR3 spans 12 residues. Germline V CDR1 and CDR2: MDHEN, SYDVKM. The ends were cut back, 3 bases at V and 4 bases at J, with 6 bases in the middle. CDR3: CASSFKGYGYTF. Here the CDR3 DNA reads TGTGCCAGCAGTTTCAAGGGCTATGGCTACACCTTC.

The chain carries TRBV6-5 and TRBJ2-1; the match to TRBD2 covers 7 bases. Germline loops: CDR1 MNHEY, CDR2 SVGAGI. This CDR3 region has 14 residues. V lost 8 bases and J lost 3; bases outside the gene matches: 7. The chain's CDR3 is CASSLGGDYNEQFF. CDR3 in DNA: TGTGCCAGCTCCCTTGGGGGGGACTACAATGAGCAGTTCTTC.

CDR3 nucleotides: TGTGCCAGCAGCTTGAGCGGGGCTGGGGGAGATACGCAGTATTTT. Its translation: CASSLSGAGGDTQYF. The rearrangement joins TRBV5-4 to TRBJ2-3; 7 positions agree with TRBD2. This CDR3 comprises 15 residues. CDR1 and CDR2 (germline): SGHNT, YYREEE (reference sequence). Unmatched junction bases numbered 7, after V lost 1 base and J lost 5 bases.

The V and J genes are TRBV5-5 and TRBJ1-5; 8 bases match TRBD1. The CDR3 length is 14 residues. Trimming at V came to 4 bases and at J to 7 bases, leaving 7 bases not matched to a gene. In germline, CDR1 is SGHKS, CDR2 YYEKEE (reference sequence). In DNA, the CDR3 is TGTGCCAGCAGCCTCGGACAGGGAGGACAGCCCCAGCATTTT. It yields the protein CASSLGQGGQPQHF.

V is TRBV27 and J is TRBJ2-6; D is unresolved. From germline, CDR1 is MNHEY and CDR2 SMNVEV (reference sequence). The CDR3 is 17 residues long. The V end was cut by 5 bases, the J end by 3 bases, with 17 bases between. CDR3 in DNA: TGTGCCAGCAGTGTCGGACCCGGAGCAGATGGGGCCAACGTCCTGACTTTC. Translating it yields CASSVGPGADGANVLTF.

CDR3 sequence (DNA): TGTGCCAGCAGTCACATGGGGGGTGATAACTATGGCTACACCTTC. As protein: CASSHMGGDNYGYTF. The chain couples TRBV6-5 to TRBJ1-2, with a tentative D call TRBD1 (5 bases). The CDR3 is 15 residues long. The germline V gene has CDR1 MNHEY and CDR2 SVGAGI. V was shortened by 5 bases and J by 1 base, with 14 bases between the two germline ends.

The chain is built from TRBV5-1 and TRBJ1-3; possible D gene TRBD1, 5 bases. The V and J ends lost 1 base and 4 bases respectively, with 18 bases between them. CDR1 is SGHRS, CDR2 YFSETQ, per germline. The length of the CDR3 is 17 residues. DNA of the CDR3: TGCGCCAGCAGCTTGCAAGGGGAACGGTGGTTCGGAAACACCATATATTTT. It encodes CASSLQGERWFGNTIYF.

CDR3 DNA sequence: TGCGCCAGCAGTGAGTCGACGTCGGGGGGCCGCACAGATACGCAGTATTTT. This translates into CASSESTSGGRTDTQYF. The chain employs TRBV10-1 and TRBJ2-3; D is perhaps TRBD2 (7 bases). CDR1 and CDR2 (germline): WNHNN, SYGVQD (reference sequence). The CDR3 is 17 residues long. V was clipped by 0 bases and J by 1 base, with 14 bases between them.

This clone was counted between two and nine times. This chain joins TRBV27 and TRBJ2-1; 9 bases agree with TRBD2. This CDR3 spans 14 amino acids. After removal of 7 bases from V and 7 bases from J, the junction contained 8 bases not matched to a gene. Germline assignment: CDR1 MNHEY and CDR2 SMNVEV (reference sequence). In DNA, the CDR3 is TGTGCCAGCACTGCTAGCGGGAAGAGAAATGAGCAGTTCTTC. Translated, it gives CASTASGKRNEQFF.

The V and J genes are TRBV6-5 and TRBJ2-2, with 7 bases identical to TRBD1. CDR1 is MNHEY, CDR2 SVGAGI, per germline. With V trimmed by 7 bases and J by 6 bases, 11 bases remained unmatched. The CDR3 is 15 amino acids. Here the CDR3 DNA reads TGTGCCAGCAATCCCTGGAAGGGGGCATCCGGGGAGCTGTTTTTT. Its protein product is CASNPWKGASGELFF.

In DNA, the CDR3 is TGTGCCAGCAGCTTAAGACTAGCGGACACAGATACGCAGTATTTT. It encodes CASSLRLADTDTQYF. The chain couples TRBV11-2 to TRBJ2-3, with TRBD2 matching over 9 bases. With 2 bases clipped from V and 2 bases from J, the junction kept 2 bases outside the gene matches. This CDR3 has 15 residues. The germline gives CDR1 SGHAT, CDR2 FQNNGV.

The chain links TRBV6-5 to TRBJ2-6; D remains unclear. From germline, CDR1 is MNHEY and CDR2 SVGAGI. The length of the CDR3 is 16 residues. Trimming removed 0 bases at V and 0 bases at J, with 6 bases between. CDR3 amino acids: CASSYSGISGANVLTF. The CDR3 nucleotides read TGTGCCAGCAGTTACTCCGGTATCTCTGGGGCCAACGTCCTGACTTTC.

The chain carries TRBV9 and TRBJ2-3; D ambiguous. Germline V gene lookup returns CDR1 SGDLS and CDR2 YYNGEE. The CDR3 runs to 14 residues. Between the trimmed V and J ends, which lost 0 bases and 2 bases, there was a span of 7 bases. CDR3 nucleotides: TGTGCCAGCAGCGTAGAAGGAGACACAGATACGCAGTATTTT. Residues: CASSVEGDTDTQYF.

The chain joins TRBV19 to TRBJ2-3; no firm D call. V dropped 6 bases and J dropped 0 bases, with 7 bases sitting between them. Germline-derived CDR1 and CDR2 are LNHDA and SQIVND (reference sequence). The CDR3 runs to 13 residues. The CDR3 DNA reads TGTGCCAGTAGACCCACTAGCACAGATACGCAGTATTTT. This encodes CASRPTSTDTQYF.

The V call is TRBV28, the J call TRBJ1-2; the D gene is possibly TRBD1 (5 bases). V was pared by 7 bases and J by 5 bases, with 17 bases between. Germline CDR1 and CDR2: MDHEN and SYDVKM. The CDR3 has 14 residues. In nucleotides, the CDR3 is TGTGCCAGCAATCTAGGGTCCAGGGAGTATGGCTACACCTTC. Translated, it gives CASNLGSREYGYTF.

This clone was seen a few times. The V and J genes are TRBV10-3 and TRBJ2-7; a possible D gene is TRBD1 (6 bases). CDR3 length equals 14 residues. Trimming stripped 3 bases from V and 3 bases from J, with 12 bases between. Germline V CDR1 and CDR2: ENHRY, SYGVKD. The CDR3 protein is CAISEQGVLYEQYF. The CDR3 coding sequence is TGTGCCATCAGTGAACAGGGTGTTCTCTACGAGCAGTACTTC.